This T cell receptor beta chain comes out of a study of beta chain features in type 1 diabetes. About the research overall: Age, gender, cell numbers and subset yield matched between patients and controls.

Expressed TCRB transcripts were sequenced after all isolated RNA was converted to cDNA. Assay used: immunoSEQ multiplex PCR; TCRdb lists only in-frame clones, some missing. Of some 270,000 clones in the sample, 7.5% to 9.5% were seen once. V was pared by 3 bases and J by 6 bases, with 7 bases of the junction left unmatched. CDR1 ENHRY and CDR2 SYGVKD come from the germline V gene. The length of the CDR3 is 16 residues. Sequenced material: central memory CD4+ T cells from blood. The receptor's source is a woman under 30 in good health. The rearrangement links TRBV10-3 to TRBJ2-1, with TRBD1 matching 11 bases. CDR3 DNA: TGTGCCATCAGTGAACCCGGACAGGGGGCTGTCAATGAGCAGTTCTTC. It specifies CAISEPGQGAVNEQFF.